Listed below are T cell receptor beta chains from one sample, sequenced in a study of blood T cell repertoires in COVID-19. The data were produced by immunoSEQ multiplex PCR, yet TCRdb's version contains in-frame clones alone and is incomplete. The sample has more than 200,000 clones, about 88% seen once. Sequenced material: peripheral blood. The receptors come from a man in his 70s with acute or convalescent COVID-19. Each CDR3 is given without its conserved first and last residue. The D gene is left open where the match is weak.

v_gene: TRBV28; d_gene: NA; CDR3aa: ASSEQALQD
v_gene: TRBV5-1; d_gene: NA; CDR3aa: ASSSGKGVSYEQY
v_gene: TRBV6-4; d_gene: TRBD2; CDR3aa: ASSVKGGPDTQY
v_gene: TRBV28; d_gene: TRBD1; CDR3aa: ASSLGRGTAQETQY
v_gene: TRBV7-3; d_gene: NA; CDR3aa: ASSLSGNSPLH
v_gene: TRBV2; d_gene: TRBD1; CDR3aa: ASGLGQGLEQY
v_gene: TRBV19; d_gene: NA; CDR3aa: ASSIGWGGGNQPQH
v_gene: TRBV6-5; d_gene: NA; CDR3aa: ASSYSSAQTYEQY
v_gene: TRBV7-2; d_gene: NA; CDR3aa: ASGYSGVRFGYT
v_gene: TRBV2; d_gene: NA; CDR3aa: ASSGVGTYNEQF
v_gene: TRBV25-1; d_gene: NA; CDR3aa: ASSELGVSSYGYT
v_gene: TRBV15; d_gene: NA; CDR3aa: ATSRDRDIAYNEQF
v_gene: TRBV5-1; d_gene: TRBD1; CDR3aa: ASSSGDSLEKLF
v_gene: TRBV29-1; d_gene: TRBD1; CDR3aa: SAVPTGAEAF
v_gene: TRBV6-2/TRBV6-3; d_gene: NA; CDR3aa: ASSYPRTRVFTEAF
v_gene: TRBV5-1; d_gene: TRBD2; CDR3aa: ASSSPSGTRWGDEQF
v_gene: TRBV19; d_gene: TRBD2; CDR3aa: ASRPRGLAGDTGELF
v_gene: TRBV19; d_gene: NA; CDR3aa: ASSIQGNLADTQY